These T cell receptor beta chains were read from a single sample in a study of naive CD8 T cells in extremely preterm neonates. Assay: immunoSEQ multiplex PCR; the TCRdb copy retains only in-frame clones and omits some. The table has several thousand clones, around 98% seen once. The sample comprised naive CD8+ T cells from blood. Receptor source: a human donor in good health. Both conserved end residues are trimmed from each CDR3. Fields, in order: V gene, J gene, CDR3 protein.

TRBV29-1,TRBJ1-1,SLEGSMNTEAF
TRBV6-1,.,ASSDYNEQY
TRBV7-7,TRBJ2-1,ASSPGLAGGVSYNEQF
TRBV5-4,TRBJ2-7,ASSRRGLSVEQY
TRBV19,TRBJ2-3,ASSIGGGYTDTQY
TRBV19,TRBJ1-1,ATIEGATEAF
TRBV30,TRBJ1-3,AWSGLSGNTIY
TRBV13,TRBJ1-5,ASSFGGYSNQPQH
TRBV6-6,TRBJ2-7,ASRTGTNNEQY
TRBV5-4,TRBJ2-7,ASSPGTANYEQY
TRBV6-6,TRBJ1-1,ASSYPEGNTEAF
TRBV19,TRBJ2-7,ASSIGQGAYEQY
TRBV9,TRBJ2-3,ASSPRDRRYTDTQY
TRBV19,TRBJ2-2,ALLVRGELF
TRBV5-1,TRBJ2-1,ASSLGLAGSYNEQF
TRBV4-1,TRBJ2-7,ASSQGGGQTYEQY
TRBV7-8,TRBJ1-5,ASSLAGTGGNQPQH
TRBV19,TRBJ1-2,ASSMGASGYT
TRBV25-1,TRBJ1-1,ASSEYNRGTEAF
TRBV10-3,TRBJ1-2,AVSGGRGRDYGYT
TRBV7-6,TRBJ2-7,ASSSPGQGAYEQY
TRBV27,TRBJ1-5,ASSPQYRTGGRQPQH
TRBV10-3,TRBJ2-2,AISESGARGTGELF
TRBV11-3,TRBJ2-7,ASSFRAGAGDEQY
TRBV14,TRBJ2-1,ASSLGGGGQF
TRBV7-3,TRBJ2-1,ASSLESGVYNEQF
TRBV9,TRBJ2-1,ASSSREGSGGDLREQF
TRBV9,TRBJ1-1,ASSVHPGNTEAF